The clone carrying this TCR beta chain was recorded only once. No antigen is known for it. The stimulus was lysate of CMV-infected fibroblasts, approximately 9.7 ug/mL. CD40L-negative CD69-negative CD45RO-high memory CD4+ T cells were sorted as populations depleted of antigen-responding cells. The V gene's germline CDR1 is SGHNT and CDR2 YYREEE (reference sequence). The CDR3 is 17 amino acids. Trimming stripped 4 bases from V and 0 bases from J, with 17 bases between. These data belong to a study of persistence of HIV-infected CD4 T cells. Sequencing used immunoSEQ version 4 in survey mode. Sequencing was performed with immunoSEQ multiplex PCR; in TCRdb, only in-frame clones are kept and a portion is missing. The sample lists tens of thousands of clones, around 80% occurring once.

The source is an adult woman with HIV who was CMV-seropositive. The sample consisted of CD4+ T cells sorted from PBMCs after 18-hour stimulation, taken from a patient who received antiretroviral therapy. The rearrangement joins TRBV5-4 to TRBJ2-1, with D perhaps being TRBD1 or TRBD2 (5 bases each). The CDR3 loop reads CASSPPQGPSSYNEQFF. The CDR3, as DNA: TGTGCCAGCAGCCCTCCCCAGGGACCTAGCTCCTACAATGAGCAGTTCTTC.